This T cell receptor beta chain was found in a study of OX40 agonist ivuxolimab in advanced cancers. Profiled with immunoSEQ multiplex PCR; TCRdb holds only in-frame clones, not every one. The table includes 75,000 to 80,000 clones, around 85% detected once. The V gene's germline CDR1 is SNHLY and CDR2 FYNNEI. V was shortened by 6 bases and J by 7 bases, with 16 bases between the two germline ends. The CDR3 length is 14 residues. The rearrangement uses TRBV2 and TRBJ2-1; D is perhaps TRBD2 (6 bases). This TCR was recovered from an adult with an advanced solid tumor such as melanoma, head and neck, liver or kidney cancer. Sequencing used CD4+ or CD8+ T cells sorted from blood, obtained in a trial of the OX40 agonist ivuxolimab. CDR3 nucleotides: TGTGCCAGCAGGCCTCGGGACTTGACTAATGAGCAGTTCTTC. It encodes CASRPRDLTNEQFF.